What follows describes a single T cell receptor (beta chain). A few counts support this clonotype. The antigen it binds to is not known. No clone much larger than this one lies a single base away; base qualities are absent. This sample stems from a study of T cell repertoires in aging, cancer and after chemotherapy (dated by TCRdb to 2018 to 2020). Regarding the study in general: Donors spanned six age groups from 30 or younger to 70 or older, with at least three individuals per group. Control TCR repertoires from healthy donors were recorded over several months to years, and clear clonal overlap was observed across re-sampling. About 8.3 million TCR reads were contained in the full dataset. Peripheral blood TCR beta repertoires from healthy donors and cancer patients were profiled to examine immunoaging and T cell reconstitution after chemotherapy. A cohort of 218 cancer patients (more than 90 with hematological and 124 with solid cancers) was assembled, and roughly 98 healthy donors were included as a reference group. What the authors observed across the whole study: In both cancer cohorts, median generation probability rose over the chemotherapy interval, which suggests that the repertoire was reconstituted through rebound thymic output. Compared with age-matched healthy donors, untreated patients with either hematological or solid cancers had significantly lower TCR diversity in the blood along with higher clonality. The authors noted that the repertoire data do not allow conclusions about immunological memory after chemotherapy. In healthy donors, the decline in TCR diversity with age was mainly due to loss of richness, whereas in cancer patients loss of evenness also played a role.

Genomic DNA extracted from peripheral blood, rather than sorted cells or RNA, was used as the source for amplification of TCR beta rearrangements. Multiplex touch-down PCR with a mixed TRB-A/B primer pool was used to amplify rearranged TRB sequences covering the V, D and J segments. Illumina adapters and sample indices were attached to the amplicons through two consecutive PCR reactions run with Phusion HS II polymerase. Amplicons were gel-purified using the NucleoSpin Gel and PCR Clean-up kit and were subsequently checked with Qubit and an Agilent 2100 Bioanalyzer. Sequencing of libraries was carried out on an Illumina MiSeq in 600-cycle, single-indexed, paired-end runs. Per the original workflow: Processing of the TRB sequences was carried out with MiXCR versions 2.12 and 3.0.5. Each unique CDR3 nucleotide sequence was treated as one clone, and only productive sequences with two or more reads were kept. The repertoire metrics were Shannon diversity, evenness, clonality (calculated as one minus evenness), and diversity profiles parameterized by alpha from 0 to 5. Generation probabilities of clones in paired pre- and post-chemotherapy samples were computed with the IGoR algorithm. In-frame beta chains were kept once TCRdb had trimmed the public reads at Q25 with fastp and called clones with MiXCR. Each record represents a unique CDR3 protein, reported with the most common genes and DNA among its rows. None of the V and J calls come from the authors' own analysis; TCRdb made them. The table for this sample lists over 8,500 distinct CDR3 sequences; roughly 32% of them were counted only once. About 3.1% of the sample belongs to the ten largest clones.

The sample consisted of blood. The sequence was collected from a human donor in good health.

The DNA reads as follows: TGTGCCAGCAGTTCGTCGTTCACCCTTGCCGGCACAGATACGCAGTATTTT. It translates to CASSSSFTLAGTDTQYF. The chain uses TRBV28 and TRBJ2-3; confidence is insufficient to name the D gene. Looking up the germline V gene yields CDR1 MDHEN and CDR2 SYDVKM. The CDR3 sequence holds 17 residues, the cysteine and phenylalanine included. Only the CDR3 DNA stays, 51 bases, in frame from base 1. V gives up 4 bases and J gives up 1 base, and the segment between their germline ends measures 18 bases.